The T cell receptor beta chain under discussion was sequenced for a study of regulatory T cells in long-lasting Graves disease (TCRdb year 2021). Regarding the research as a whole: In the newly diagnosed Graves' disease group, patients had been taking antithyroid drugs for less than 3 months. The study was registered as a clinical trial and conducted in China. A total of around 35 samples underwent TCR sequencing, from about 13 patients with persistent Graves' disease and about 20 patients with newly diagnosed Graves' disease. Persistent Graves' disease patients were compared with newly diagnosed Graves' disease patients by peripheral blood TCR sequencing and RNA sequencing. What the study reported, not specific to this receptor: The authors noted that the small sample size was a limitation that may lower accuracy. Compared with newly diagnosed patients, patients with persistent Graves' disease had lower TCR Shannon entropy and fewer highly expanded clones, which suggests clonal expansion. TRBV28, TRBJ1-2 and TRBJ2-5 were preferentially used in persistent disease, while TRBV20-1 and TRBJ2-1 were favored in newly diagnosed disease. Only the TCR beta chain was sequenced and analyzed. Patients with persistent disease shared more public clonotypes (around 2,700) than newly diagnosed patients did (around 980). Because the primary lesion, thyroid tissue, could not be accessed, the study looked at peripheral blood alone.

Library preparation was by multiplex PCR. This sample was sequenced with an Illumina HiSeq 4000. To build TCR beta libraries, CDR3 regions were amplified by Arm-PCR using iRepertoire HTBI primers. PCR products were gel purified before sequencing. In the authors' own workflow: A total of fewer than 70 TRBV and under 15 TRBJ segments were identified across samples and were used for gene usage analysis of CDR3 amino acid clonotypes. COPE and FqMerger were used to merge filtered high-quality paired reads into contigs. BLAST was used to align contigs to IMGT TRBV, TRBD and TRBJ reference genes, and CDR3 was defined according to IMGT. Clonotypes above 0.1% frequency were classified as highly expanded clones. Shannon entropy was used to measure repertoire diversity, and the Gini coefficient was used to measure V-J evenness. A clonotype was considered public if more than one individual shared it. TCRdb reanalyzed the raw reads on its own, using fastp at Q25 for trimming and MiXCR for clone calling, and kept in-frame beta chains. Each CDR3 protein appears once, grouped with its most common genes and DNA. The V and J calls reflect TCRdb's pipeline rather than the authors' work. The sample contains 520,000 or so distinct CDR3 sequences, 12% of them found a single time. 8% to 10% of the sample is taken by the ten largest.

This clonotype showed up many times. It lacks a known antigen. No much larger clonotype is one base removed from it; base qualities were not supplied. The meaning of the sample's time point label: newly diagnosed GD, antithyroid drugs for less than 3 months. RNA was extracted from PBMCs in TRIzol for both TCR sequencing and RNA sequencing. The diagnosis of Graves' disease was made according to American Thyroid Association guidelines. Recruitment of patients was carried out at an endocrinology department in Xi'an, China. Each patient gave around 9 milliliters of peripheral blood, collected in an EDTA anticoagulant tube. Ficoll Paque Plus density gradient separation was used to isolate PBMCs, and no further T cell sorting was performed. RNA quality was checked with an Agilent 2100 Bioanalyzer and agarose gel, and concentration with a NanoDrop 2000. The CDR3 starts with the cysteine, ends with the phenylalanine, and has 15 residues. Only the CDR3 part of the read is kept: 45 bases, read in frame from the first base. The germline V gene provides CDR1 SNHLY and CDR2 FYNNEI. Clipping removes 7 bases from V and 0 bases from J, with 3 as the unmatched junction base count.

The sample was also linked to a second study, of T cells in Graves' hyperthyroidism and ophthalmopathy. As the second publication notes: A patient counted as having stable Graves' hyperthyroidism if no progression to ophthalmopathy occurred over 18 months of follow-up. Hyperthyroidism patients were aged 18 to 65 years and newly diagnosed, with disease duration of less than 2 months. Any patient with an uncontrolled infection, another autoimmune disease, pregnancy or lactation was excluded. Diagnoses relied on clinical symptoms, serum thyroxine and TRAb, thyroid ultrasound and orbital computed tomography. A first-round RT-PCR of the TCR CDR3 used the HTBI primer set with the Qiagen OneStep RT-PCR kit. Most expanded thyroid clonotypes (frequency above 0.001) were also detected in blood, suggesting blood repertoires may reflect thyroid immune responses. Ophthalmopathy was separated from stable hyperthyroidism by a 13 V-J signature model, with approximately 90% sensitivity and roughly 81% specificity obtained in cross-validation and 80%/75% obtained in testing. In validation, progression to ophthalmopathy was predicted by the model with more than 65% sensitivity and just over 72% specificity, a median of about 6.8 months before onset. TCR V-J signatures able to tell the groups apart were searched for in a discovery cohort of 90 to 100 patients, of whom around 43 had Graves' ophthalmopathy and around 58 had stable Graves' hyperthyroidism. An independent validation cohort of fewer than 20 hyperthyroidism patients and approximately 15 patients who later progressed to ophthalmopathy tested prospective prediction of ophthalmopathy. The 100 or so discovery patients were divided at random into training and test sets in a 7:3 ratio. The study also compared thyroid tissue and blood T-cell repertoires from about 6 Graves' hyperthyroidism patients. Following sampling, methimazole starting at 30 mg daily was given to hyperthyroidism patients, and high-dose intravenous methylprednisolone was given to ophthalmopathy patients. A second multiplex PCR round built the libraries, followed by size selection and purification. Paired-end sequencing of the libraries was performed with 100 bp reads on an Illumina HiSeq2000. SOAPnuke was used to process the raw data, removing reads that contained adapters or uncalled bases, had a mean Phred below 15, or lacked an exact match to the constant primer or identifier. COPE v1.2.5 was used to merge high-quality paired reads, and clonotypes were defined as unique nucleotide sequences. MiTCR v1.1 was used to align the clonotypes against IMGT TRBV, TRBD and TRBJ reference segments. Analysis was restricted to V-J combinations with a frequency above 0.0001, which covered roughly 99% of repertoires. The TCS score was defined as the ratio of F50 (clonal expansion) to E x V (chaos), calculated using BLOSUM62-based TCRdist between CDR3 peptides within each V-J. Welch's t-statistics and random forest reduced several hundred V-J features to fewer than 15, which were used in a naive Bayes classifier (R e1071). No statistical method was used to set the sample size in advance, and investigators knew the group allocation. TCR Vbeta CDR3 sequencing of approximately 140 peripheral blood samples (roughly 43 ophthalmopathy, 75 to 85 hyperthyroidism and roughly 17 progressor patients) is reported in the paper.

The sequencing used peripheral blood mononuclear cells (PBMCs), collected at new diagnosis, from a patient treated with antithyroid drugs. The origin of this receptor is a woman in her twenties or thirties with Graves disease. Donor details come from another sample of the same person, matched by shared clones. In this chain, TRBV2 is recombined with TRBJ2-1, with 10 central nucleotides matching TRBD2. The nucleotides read TGTGCCAGCAAGGTAGCGGGAGGCTCCTACAATGAGCAGTTCTTC. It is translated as CASKVAGGSYNEQFF.